The present entry profiles one T cell receptor (beta chain) with its context. The target antigen is unknown. V dropped 3 bases and J dropped 3; count of bases not matched to a gene: 4. The germline V gene encodes CDR1 LGHDT and CDR2 YNNKEL (reference sequence). The CDR3 covers 14 residues. The protocol was immunoSEQ multiplex PCR, while the TCRdb copy is restricted to in-frame clones and leaves out a portion. The repertoire has about 59,000 clones, approximately 90% of them found once; the top ten carry approximately 1.5%. The data originate from a study of CD4 T cells in relation to SARS-CoV-2 and coronaviruses. For the study at large: Shared crossreactive spike epitopes were mapped to their HLA restriction.

Study outcomes and limitations: Crossreactive clones expanded significantly less to SARS-CoV-2 than monoreactive clones. In around 67% of donors, memory CD4+ clonotypes crossrecognized SARS-CoV-2 and at least one common cold coronavirus spike.

CD4+ T cells from unexposed donors were obtained before the COVID-19 pandemic (2011-2018). The receptor was isolated from a human donor in good health. The material sequenced was memory CD4+ T cells from PBMCs. The V gene is TRBV3-1 (or the pseudogene TRBV3-2), the J gene TRBJ2-5; TRBD2 aligns across 7 bases. Here the CDR3 DNA reads TGTGCCAGCAGCCACCCTAGCGGTAAAGAGACCCAGTACTTC. This gives the protein CASSHPSGKETQYF.